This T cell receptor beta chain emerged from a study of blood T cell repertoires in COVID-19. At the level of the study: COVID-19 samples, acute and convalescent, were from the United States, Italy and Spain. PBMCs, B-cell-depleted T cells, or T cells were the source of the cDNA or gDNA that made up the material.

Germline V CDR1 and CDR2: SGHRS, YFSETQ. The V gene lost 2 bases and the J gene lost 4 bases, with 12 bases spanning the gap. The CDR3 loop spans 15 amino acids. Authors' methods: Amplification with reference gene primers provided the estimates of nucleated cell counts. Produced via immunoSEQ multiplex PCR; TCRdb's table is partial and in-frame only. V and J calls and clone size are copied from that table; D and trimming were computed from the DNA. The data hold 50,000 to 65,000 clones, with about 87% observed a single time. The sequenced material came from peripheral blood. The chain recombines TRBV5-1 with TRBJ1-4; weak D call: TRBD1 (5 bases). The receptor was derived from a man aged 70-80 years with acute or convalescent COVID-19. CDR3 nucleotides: TGCGCCAGCAGCTTTTATGCGGGGGGTAATGAAAAACTGTTTTTT. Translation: CASSFYAGGNEKLFF.